Listed here are 3 T cell receptor beta chains from one sample, sequenced in a study of blood T cell repertoires in COVID-19. Data came from immunoSEQ multiplex PCR; TCRdb stores just in-frame clones and leaves some out. The sample lists about 380,000 clones; 88% were seen once. The material sequenced was PBMCs or T cells enriched from blood (not recorded which). The receptors were sampled from a young woman who had recovered from COVID-19.

The rearrangement uses TRBV4-1 and TRBJ1-2; 8 bases agree with TRBD1. This CDR3 spans 15 amino acids. The germline V gene encodes CDR1 MGHRA and CDR2 YSYEKL. The V and J ends lost 2 bases and 4 bases, in that order; junction bases with no gene match: 6. CDR3 amino acids: CASSQTDRGFYGYTF. CDR3 nucleotide sequence: TGCGCCAGCAGCCAAACCGACAGGGGATTCTATGGCTACACCTTC.

The genes are TRBV10-3 and TRBJ2-1; 8 bases agree with TRBD1. Germline V gene sequence: CDR1 ENHRY, CDR2 SYGVKD. The CDR3 runs to 14 residues. Trimming cost V 4 bases and J 6 bases; bases outside gene matches: 5. The CDR3 DNA sequence: TGTGCCATCAGTGGTGCGACAGGGGTCAATGAGCAGTTCTTC. This codes for CAISGATGVNEQFF.

The chain couples TRBV7-9 to TRBJ1-1; D is undetermined. Germline loops: CDR1 SEHNR, CDR2 FQNEAQ (reference sequence). Trimming shortened V by 5 bases and J by 7 bases, and 11 bases separated the two germline ends. The CDR3 is 12 residues long. The CDR3 DNA reads TGTGCCAGCAGCCCGCAACTCCATGAAGCTTTCTTT. This codes for CASSPQLHEAFF.